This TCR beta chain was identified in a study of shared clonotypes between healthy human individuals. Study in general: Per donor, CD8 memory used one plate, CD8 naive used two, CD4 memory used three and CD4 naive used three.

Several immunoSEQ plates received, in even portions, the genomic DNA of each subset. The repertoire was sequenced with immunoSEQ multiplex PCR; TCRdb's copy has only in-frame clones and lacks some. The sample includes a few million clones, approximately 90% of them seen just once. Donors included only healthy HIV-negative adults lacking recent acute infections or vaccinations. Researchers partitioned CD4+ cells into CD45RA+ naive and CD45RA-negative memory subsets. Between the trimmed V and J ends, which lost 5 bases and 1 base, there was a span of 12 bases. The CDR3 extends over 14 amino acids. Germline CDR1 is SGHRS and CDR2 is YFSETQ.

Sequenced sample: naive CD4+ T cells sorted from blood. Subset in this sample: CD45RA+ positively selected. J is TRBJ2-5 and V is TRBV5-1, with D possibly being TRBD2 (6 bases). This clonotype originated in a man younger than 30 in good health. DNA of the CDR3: TGCGCCAGCAGAAATTTAGCGGTCCAAGAGACCCAGTACTTC. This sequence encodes CASRNLAVQETQYF.